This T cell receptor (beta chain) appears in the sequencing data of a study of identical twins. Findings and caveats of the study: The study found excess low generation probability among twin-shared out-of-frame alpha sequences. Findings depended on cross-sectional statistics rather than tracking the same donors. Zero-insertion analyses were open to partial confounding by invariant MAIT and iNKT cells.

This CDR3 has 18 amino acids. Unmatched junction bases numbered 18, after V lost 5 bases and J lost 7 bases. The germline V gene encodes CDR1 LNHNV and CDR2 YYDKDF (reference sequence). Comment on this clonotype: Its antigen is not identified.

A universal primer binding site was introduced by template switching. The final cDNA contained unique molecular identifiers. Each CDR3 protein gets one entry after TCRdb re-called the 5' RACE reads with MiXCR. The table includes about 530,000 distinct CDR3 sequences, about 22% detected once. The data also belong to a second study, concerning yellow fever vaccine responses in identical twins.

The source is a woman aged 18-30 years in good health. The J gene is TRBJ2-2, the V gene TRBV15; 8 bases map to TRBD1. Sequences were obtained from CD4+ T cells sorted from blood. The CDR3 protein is CATSGVSDRVFDGGELFF. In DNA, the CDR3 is TGTGCCACCAGCGGAGTTTCGGACAGGGTTTTTGATGGCGGGGAGCTGTTTTTT. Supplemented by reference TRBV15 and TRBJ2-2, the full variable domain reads DAMVIQNPRYQVTQFGKPVTLSCSQTLNHNVMYWYQQKSSQAPKLLFHYYDKDFNNEADTPDNFQSRRPNTSFCFLDIRSPGLGDTAMYLCATSGVSDRVFDGGELFFGEGSRLTVL.